The subject of this entry is one TCR beta chain. The data originate from a study of blood T cell repertoires in COVID-19. At the level of the study: The origin of the acute and convalescent COVID-19 samples was the United States, Italy and Spain. T cells, B-cell-depleted T cells, or PBMCs provided the cDNA or gDNA that served as material.

Germline V lookup: CDR1 LNHDA, CDR2 SQIVND (reference sequence). Trimming at V came to 1 base and at J to 2 bases, leaving 5 bases not matched to a gene. The CDR3 extends over 15 amino acids. As originally analysed: Amplification from reference gene primers served as the basis for estimated nucleated cell counts. This table comes from immunoSEQ multiplex PCR, and its TCRdb copy is limited to in-frame clones, with some not included. V, J and clone size derive from that table, while D and trimming were established from the DNA sequence. The sample lists just over 650,000 clones, over 80% seen once, with more than 0.25% in the top ten.

The specimen was peripheral blood. The chain carries TRBV19 and TRBJ2-7, with 7 nucleotides matching TRBD1. This receptor was taken from a woman aged 18-29 years with acute or convalescent COVID-19. CDR3 sequence reads: CASSIVRTGTYEQYF. CDR3 bases: TGTGCCAGTAGTATAGTCAGGACAGGCACCTACGAGCAGTACTTC.